This is a list of T cell receptor beta chains from one sample in a study of blood T cell repertoires in COVID-19. Profiled with immunoSEQ multiplex PCR; TCRdb holds only in-frame clones, not every one. This sample has 300,000 to 400,000 clones; around nine tenths occur once, and the top ten carry around 3.9%. Sequencing used PBMCs or T cells enriched from blood (not recorded which). The origin of the receptors is a woman aged 25 to 45 who had been exposed to COVID-19. Both conserved end residues are part of each CDR3.

V gene	CDR3 protein
TRBV19	CASSIQGARGYTF
TRBV3-1/TRBV3-2	CASSPSGGAETQYF
TRBV5-1	CASSPTLGQARTGYTF
TRBV29-1	CSVEEPTDYTEAFF
TRBV10-3	CAIRPVGTGTSYEQYF
TRBV19	CATRSGGANTEAFF
TRBV7-9	CASSFLQRNTEAFF
TRBV18	CASSLGHTNQPQHF
TRBV21-1	CASSQGQGRANTEAFF
TRBV19	CASSFGQGVRTDTQYF
TRBV5-1	CASSLGGPRAIRTQYF
TRBV24-1	CATSDRTGRLDTQYF
TRBV6-5	CASSYSVLGNQPQHF
TRBV4-1	CASSQELPGGAQYF
TRBV15	CATSRRTGMETQYF
TRBV28	CASSDFNQETQYF
TRBV13	CASSSESTSGITDTQYF
TRBV12-3/TRBV12-4	CASSWSVDTEAFF
TRBV6-5	CASRPQGVSSYEQYF
TRBV10-3	CAISALGQGGGTEAFF
TRBV4-1	CASSQATTGTGGASGNTIYF
TRBV6-5	CASRPWGTGETQYF